This T cell receptor (beta chain) was identified in a study of T cell repertoires in cytomegalovirus infection. MiXCR, run by TCRdb on the reads, gives a single entry per CDR3 protein. The sample includes about 570,000 distinct CDR3 sequences, 40% of them seen just once. As concerns this clonotype: What it binds is not known.

Germline CDR1 SGHDT, CDR2 YYEEEE. This CDR3 has 16 amino acids. The V and J ends lost 4 bases and 6 bases, in that order; junction bases with no gene match: 12. The V gene is TRBV5-6, the J gene TRBJ1-1, with 10 positions matching TRBD1. This clonotype was obtained from a human donor in good health (CMV status not recorded). Some clones in this sample may be carry-over from other donors' samples. The sequenced sample was cultured PBMCs, obtained from culture after CMV antigen stimulation. The CDR3 DNA reads TGTGCCAGCAGCCCAATGGACAGGGGGGAAATATCTGAAGCTTTCTTT. This codes for CASSPMDRGEISEAFF.